The 28 T cell receptor beta chains in this list originate from one sample, sequenced in a study of CD8 T cells in Susac syndrome (dated by TCRdb to about 2019). Receptor libraries were prepared by the immunoSEQ multiplex PCR assay. RNA was extracted with the RNeasy kit and roughly 0.5 to 1 ug was reverse transcribed using random hexamers. Through fastp at Q25 and MiXCR, TCRdb rebuilt clones from the public reads, retaining in-frame beta chains. A single entry per CDR3 protein holds the most common genes and DNA from its merged rows. Present in this sample are around 150,000 distinct CDR3 sequences, 95% of which were seen just once. The ten biggest clones cover 0.13% to 0.15% of the sample. The sample consisted of CD4+ T cells from PBMCs. These receptors originate from a human donor with Susac syndrome.

The V and J genes are TRBV9 and TRBJ2-3; 8 bases align to TRBD2. The germline V gene encodes CDR1 SGDLS and CDR2 YYNGEE. This CDR3 region has 15 residues. Trimming removed 3 bases from V and 2 bases from J; junction bases left unmatched: 5. CDR3 DNA: TGTGCCAGCAGCGGATCGGGGGGGCACACAGATACGCAGTATTTT. It codes for CASSGSGGHTDTQYF.

This sequence joins TRBV19 and TRBJ1-5; D not resolved. Trimming removed 7 bases at V and 0 bases at J, with 1 base between. Germline assignment: CDR1 LNHDA and CDR2 SQIVND (reference sequence). This CDR3 region has 11 residues. The CDR3 is CASNSNQPQHF. CDR3 bases: TGTGCCAGTAATAGCAATCAGCCCCAGCATTTT.

The V gene is TRBV6-5, the J gene TRBJ1-2; 7 positions match TRBD1. With 2 bases clipped from V and 5 bases from J, the junction kept 11 bases outside the gene matches. This CDR3 is built from 16 residues. Germline V gives CDR1 MNHEY, CDR2 SVGAGI. The CDR3 bases are TGTGCCAGCAGTTACACCGACAGGGCTGGGGGTTATGGCTACACCTTC. Amino acids: CASSYTDRAGGYGYTF.

The chain is built from TRBV4-1 and TRBJ2-5; 7 bases line up with TRBD2. Germline lookup yields CDR1 MGHRA and CDR2 YSYEKL. CDR3 size: 16 residues. V lost 1 base and J lost 4; bases outside the gene matches: 9. CDR3 amino acids: CASSQGLTGGRETQYF. The CDR3 region has the DNA TGCGCCAGCAGCCAAGGGTTGACGGGGGGAAGAGAGACCCAGTACTTC.

The chain carries TRBV20-1 and TRBJ2-7; no definite D call. Germline V gives CDR1 DFQATT, CDR2 SNEGSKA (reference sequence). The V gene lost 1 base and the J gene lost 5 bases, with 12 bases spanning the gap. The CDR3 runs to 13 residues. The CDR3 bases are TGCAGTGCTAGAGCTAGTGCCTATCACGAGCAGTACTTC. Translating it yields CSARASAYHEQYF.

The chain uses TRBV18 and TRBJ1-1; unclear D gene. The germline CDR1 and CDR2 sequences are KGHSH and LQKENI. V lost 2 bases and J lost 6, with 13 bases in between. CDR3 length: 14 amino acids. In DNA form, the CDR3 reads TGTGCCAGCTCACCAGCTGCATCGTCGGCTGAAGCTTTCTTT. It encodes CASSPAASSAEAFF. Combining the CDR3 with reference TRBV18 and TRBJ1-1 gives the whole variable domain NAGVMQNPRHLVRRRGQEARLRCSPMKGHSHVYWYRQLPEEGLKFMVYLQKENIIDESGMPKERFSAEFPKEGPSILRIQQVVRGDSAAYFCASSPAASSAEAFFGQGTRLTVV.

The chain employs TRBV30 and TRBJ1-3; maybe TRBD1 (6 bases). CDR3 size: 14 residues. The germline gives CDR1 GTSNPN, CDR2 SVGIG (reference sequence). Trimming cost V 4 bases and J 5 bases, with 15 bases left between them. This CDR3 is CAWTRDKGRNTIYF. CDR3 nucleotides: TGTGCCTGGACTCGGGACAAGGGACGAAACACCATATATTTT.

The CDR3 DNA is TGTGCCAGCAGCGAACGGGCCACAAATGAGCAGTTCTTC. This translates into CASSERATNEQFF. The chain uses TRBV9 and TRBJ2-1, with D hard to call. There are 13 residues in the CDR3. Trimming left V 3 bases short and J 7 bases short, with 11 bases between. Germline V gene sequence: CDR1 SGDLS, CDR2 YYNGEE. Full variable domain (rest looked up from reference TRBV9 and TRBJ2-1): DSGVTQTPKHLITATGQRVTLRCSPRSGDLSVYWYQQSLDQGLQFLIQYYNGEERAKGNILERFSAQQFPDLHSELNLSSLELGDSALYFCASSERATNEQFFGPGTRLTVL.

The chain joins TRBV12-3 or TRBV12-4 to TRBJ1-1; possibly TRBD1 for D (5 bases). V was shortened by 6 bases and J by 11 bases, with 22 bases between the two germline ends. CDR3 length: 14 residues. The CDR3 sequence: CASSPSQRGPEAFF. The CDR3 nucleotides read TGTGCCAGCAGCCCATCACAGAGGGGCCCAGAGGCTTTCTTT.

This chain uses TRBV29-1 with TRBJ2-7; 11 nucleotides line up with TRBD2. Germline CDR1 is SQVTM and CDR2 is ANQGSEA. The CDR3 length is 15 residues. Germline trimming cut 6 bases from V and 2 bases from J; bases unmatched to any gene: 9. This CDR3 is CSVKGTSGVTYEQYF. The CDR3 DNA reads TGCAGCGTGAAGGGGACTAGCGGAGTAACCTACGAGCAGTACTTC.

The V call is TRBV20-1, the J call TRBJ1-5; 9 bases line up with TRBD1. The CDR3 covers 16 residues. After removal of 0 bases from V and 1 base from J, the junction contained 4 bases not matched to a gene. Germline values: CDR1 DFQATT, CDR2 SNEGSKA (reference sequence). The CDR3 DNA reads TGCAGTGCTAGAGATACAGGGGGCTGGAGCAATCAGCCCCAGCATTTT. It translates to CSARDTGGWSNQPQHF.

There are a few counts of this clonotype. A junction end diverges from the germline sequence, so it may reflect a read error. The rearrangement links TRBV7-7 to TRBJ2-2, with D hard to call. The germline V gene encodes CDR1 SSHAT and CDR2 FNYEAQ (reference sequence). The CDR3 contains 14 residues. Here the CDR3 reads CASSLGTNTGELFF. The CDR3 DNA follows: TGTGCTAGCAGCTTAGGAACCAACACCGGGGAGCTGTTTTTT.

The J gene is TRBJ2-7, the V gene TRBV29-1; D perhaps matches TRBD1 (6 bases). The CDR3 has 13 amino acids. Germline V gene lookup returns CDR1 SQVTM and CDR2 ANQGSEA. V was cut by 6 bases and J by 1 base, with 13 bases left in between. The CDR3 DNA reads as TGCAGCGTCCAGCGGACAGATTCCTACGAGCAGTACTTC. As protein: CSVQRTDSYEQYF.

The J gene is TRBJ2-1, the V gene TRBV30; D is undetermined. CDR1 and CDR2 (germline): GTSNPN, SVGIG (reference sequence). The V and J ends lost 2 bases and 6 bases respectively, with 8 bases between them. The length of the CDR3 is 12 residues. The CDR3 nucleotides read TGTGCCTGGAGTATAATAGGCAATGAGCAGTTCTTC. Protein product: CAWSIIGNEQFF.

This clonotype was recorded a few times. This chain connects TRBV11-2 to TRBJ2-1, with a tentative D call TRBD1 (7 bases). Per germline, CDR1 SGHAT and CDR2 FQNNGV. The CDR3 sequence is 17 residues long. V was shortened by 5 bases and J by 3 bases, with 20 bases between the two germline ends. Here the CDR3 DNA reads TGTGCCAGCAGCCCGCGCGGCAGGGGGGCCTTCTACAATGAGCAGTTCTTC. Its translation: CASSPRGRGAFYNEQFF.

V and J are TRBV7-2 and TRBJ2-3; D is perhaps TRBD2 (5 bases). CDR1 is SGHTA and CDR2 is FQGNSA in the germline V gene. With 3 bases removed from V and 0 bases from J, the gap between germline ends came to 10 bases. CDR3 size: 15 residues. The chain's CDR3 is CASSLRVPSTDTQYF. Written as DNA, the CDR3 is TGTGCCAGCAGCTTGCGGGTCCCTAGCACAGATACGCAGTATTTT.

V usage is TRBV2 and J usage is TRBJ1-1, with a weak D call TRBD1 (5 bases). Per the germline V gene, CDR1 is SNHLY and CDR2 is FYNNEI. The CDR3 consists of 13 residues. The V end lost 6 bases, the J end lost 3 bases, and 11 bases lay between the germline ends. CDR3 sequence reads: CASRSLGDTEAFF. The CDR3 DNA follows: TGTGCCAGCAGATCCCTGGGGGACACTGAAGCTTTCTTT.

The chain carries TRBV27 and TRBJ2-5; TRBD1 matches at 7 bases. After removal of 5 bases from V and 2 bases from J, the junction contained 5 bases not matched to a gene. This CDR3 has 14 residues. Germline CDR1 reads MNHEY; CDR2 reads SMNVEV (reference sequence). The CDR3 protein is CASSPGTEQETQYF. CDR3 nucleotide sequence: TGTGCCAGCAGTCCCGGGACAGAGCAAGAGACCCAGTACTTC.

The chain couples TRBV2 to TRBJ2-7, with TRBD2 as a possible D gene (5 bases). V was clipped by 4 bases and J by 4 bases, with 14 bases between them. This CDR3 region has 14 residues. From germline, CDR1 is SNHLY and CDR2 FYNNEI. CDR3 sequence: CASSAHGGLYEQYF. As DNA, the CDR3 is TGTGCCAGCAGTGCCCATGGCGGGTTATACGAGCAGTACTTC.

The V call is TRBV2, the J call TRBJ2-7; D gene unclear. Trimming left V 5 bases short and J 6 bases short, with 8 bases between. In germline, CDR1 is SNHLY, CDR2 FYNNEI. The CDR3 consists of 11 residues. The CDR3 DNA follows: TGTGCCAGCAGTAGCTGGGGCGAGCAGTACTTC. Translation gives CASSSWGEQYF. Supplemented by reference TRBV2 and TRBJ2-7, the full variable domain reads EPEVTQTPSHQVTQMGQEVILRCVPISNHLYFYWYRQILGQKVEFLVSFYNNEISEKSEIFDDQFSVERPDGSNFTLKIRSTKLEDSAMYFCASSSWGEQYFGPGTRLTVT.

V gene TRBV5-1 combines with J gene TRBJ2-2; TRBD1 matches 9 bases. The trim removed 4 bases at V and 6 bases at J, leaving 7 bases unmatched. The germline V gene encodes CDR1 SGHRS and CDR2 YFSETQ. This CDR3 is built from 15 residues. The CDR3 nucleotides read TGCGCCAGCAGCCTCGGGACAGGGAAGTCCGGGGAGCTGTTTTTT. Protein sequence: CASSLGTGKSGELFF.

J is TRBJ2-3 and V is TRBV29-1, with a weak D call TRBD2 (6 bases). Trimming pared 2 bases from V and 4 bases from J, leaving 7 bases between. CDR1 and CDR2 from the germline V gene are SQVTM and ANQGSEA. The CDR3 sequence is 12 residues long. The CDR3 spells CSVERESDTQYF. CDR3 sequence (DNA): TGCAGCGTTGAACGGGAGTCAGATACGCAGTATTTT.

CDR3 sequence reads: CASSLAPADTEAFF. The CDR3 DNA reads TGTGCCAGCAGCTTAGCCCCCGCGGACACTGAAGCTTTCTTT. V is TRBV7-9 and J is TRBJ1-1, with D hard to call. CDR1 SEHNR and CDR2 FQNEAQ come from the germline V gene (reference sequence). Trimming removed 0 bases at V and 3 bases at J, with 8 bases between. This CDR3 comprises 14 residues.

J is TRBJ2-7 and V is TRBV12-3 or TRBV12-4; D not certain. Trimming cost V 3 bases and J 2 bases, with 8 bases left between them. The CDR3 consists of 13 residues. CDR3 in amino acids: CASSFPTAYEQYF. The CDR3 DNA follows: TGTGCCAGCAGTTTCCCCACCGCCTACGAGCAGTACTTC.

V usage is TRBV30 and J usage is TRBJ1-5; D is ambiguous. This CDR3 has 13 residues. V was trimmed by 0 bases and J by 7 bases, leaving 10 bases between them. Germline V gene lookup returns CDR1 GTSNPN and CDR2 SVGIG (reference sequence). CDR3 in amino acids: CAWSVTGAQPQHF. The CDR3 coding sequence is TGTGCCTGGAGTGTAACGGGAGCCCAGCCCCAGCATTTT.

The V call is TRBV12-3 or TRBV12-4, the J call TRBJ2-1; D perhaps matches TRBD2 (6 bases). There are 14 residues in the CDR3. The ends were cut back, 10 bases at V and 0 bases at J, with 13 bases in the middle. CDR3 sequence reads: CATNAGGSYNEQFF. As DNA, the CDR3 is TGTGCCACCAACGCCGGGGGCTCCTACAATGAGCAGTTCTTC.

V gene TRBV4-1 combines with J gene TRBJ1-2, with D possibly being TRBD1 (5 bases). Trimming stripped 1 base from V and 4 bases from J, with 25 bases between. CDR1 MGHRA and CDR2 YSYEKL come from the germline V gene. The CDR3 has 19 amino acids. CDR3 sequence reads: CASSQVTIRGGPSPYGYTF. CDR3 coding DNA: TGCGCCAGCAGCCAAGTTACAATACGGGGGGGTCCCTCTCCCTATGGCTACACCTTC.

The J gene is TRBJ2-1, the V gene TRBV10-3, with D possibly matching TRBD1 (5 bases). Germline CDR1 is ENHRY and CDR2 is SYGVKD. This CDR3 contains 15 residues. The germline V and J ends were trimmed by 0 bases and 3 bases, with 9 bases remaining between them. Written as DNA, the CDR3 is TGTGCCATCAGTGAGTCTTGGGGCGACTACAATGAGCAGTTCTTC. Translated, it gives CAISESWGDYNEQFF.